A selection of T cell receptor beta chains follows, all from one sample in a study of blood T cell repertoires in COVID-19. The assay was immunoSEQ multiplex PCR, and TCRdb's table has in-frame clones only and misses some. The repertoire consists of some 80,000 clones, with around 80% occurring once and the leading ten covering approximately 33%. The sample consisted of peripheral blood. Receptors were obtained from a woman in her seventies with acute or convalescent COVID-19. Both conserved end residues are part of each CDR3. A D gene is named only where the DNA matches it firmly. Expanded clones get a size class; other rows say once, few or many, or leave the size out.

J gene: TRBJ2-7
V gene: TRBV4-1
D gene: .
clone size: .
CDR3 DNA: TGCGCCAGCAGCCAAGGAGACAGGAGACGGGTCGAGCAGTACTTC
CDR3 protein: CASSQGDRRRVEQYF

J gene: TRBJ1-2
V gene: TRBV9
D gene: .
clone size: medium-sized
CDR3 DNA: TGTGCCAGCAGCGTAGACAGGGTTCAGGGTGGCTACACCTTC
CDR3 protein: CASSVDRVQGGYTF

J gene: TRBJ2-5
V gene: TRBV10-3
D gene: TRBD1
clone size: .
CDR3 DNA: TGTGCCATCAGAGACAGGGGGCGAAGAGAGACCCAGTACTTC
CDR3 protein: CAIRDRGRRETQYF

J gene: TRBJ1-4
V gene: TRBV5-1
D gene: TRBD1
clone size: .
CDR3 DNA: TGCGCCAGCAGCTCGATTGGGGGCCAGGGGGATGAAAAACTGTTTTTT
CDR3 protein: CASSSIGGQGDEKLFF

J gene: TRBJ2-6
V gene: TRBV5-1
D gene: .
clone size: .
CDR3 DNA: TGCGCCAGCAGCGGGGGGACCGGTAGGATCAACGTCCTGACTTTC
CDR3 protein: CASSGGTGRINVLTF

J gene: TRBJ1-1
V gene: TRBV2
D gene: .
clone size: .
CDR3 DNA: TGTGCCAGCAGTGCCGTACAGCTGAACACTGAAGCTTTCTTT
CDR3 protein: CASSAVQLNTEAFF

J gene: TRBJ2-7
V gene: TRBV7-6
D gene: TRBD2
clone size: few
CDR3 DNA: TGTGCCAGCAGCGGTAGCGGGAATCCTTACGAGCAGTACTTC
CDR3 protein: CASSGSGNPYEQYF

J gene: TRBJ2-2
V gene: TRBV9
D gene: TRBD2
clone size: .
CDR3 DNA: TGTGCCAGCAGCGTTGAAGCGGGAGATAAAAACGGGGAGCTGTTTTTT
CDR3 protein: CASSVEAGDKNGELFF

J gene: TRBJ2-7
V gene: TRBV6-1
D gene: TRBD2
clone size: few
CDR3 DNA: TGTGCCAGCAGTAGCGGGAGGGCAGGCGAGCAGTACTTC
CDR3 protein: CASSSGRAGEQYF

J gene: TRBJ2-4
V gene: TRBV4-2
D gene: .
clone size: .
CDR3 DNA: TGTGCCAGCAGCCAAGAGTCAGGGTACATTCAGTACTTC
CDR3 protein: CASSQESGYIQYF

J gene: TRBJ1-1
V gene: TRBV5-1
D gene: .
clone size: .
CDR3 DNA: TGCGCCAGCAGTTCAACGCGGACAGAGGTCGAAGCTTTCTTT
CDR3 protein: CASSSTRTEVEAFF

J gene: TRBJ2-5
V gene: TRBV7-2
D gene: .
clone size: .
CDR3 DNA: TGTGCCAGCAGCTTAGTACGGGGAGAGACCCAGTACTTC
CDR3 protein: CASSLVRGETQYF

J gene: TRBJ2-3
V gene: TRBV18
D gene: TRBD2
clone size: .
CDR3 DNA: TGTGCCAGCTCACCAACTAGCGTGTCTAGCACAGATACGCAGTATTTT
CDR3 protein: CASSPTSVSSTDTQYF

J gene: TRBJ2-1
V gene: TRBV3-1/TRBV3-2
D gene: TRBD2
clone size: .
CDR3 DNA: TGTGCCAGCAGCCTTACTAGCGGGAGCTACAATGAGCAGTTCTTC
CDR3 protein: CASSLTSGSYNEQFF

J gene: TRBJ1-6
V gene: TRBV5-1
D gene: TRBD1
clone size: few
CDR3 DNA: TGCGCCAGCAGCCGGATGGGACAGGCTAATTCACCCCTCCACTTT
CDR3 protein: CASSRMGQANSPLHF

J gene: TRBJ1-3
V gene: TRBV30
D gene: TRBD1
clone size: .
CDR3 DNA: TGTGCCTGGAATATTGGACAGGTATCTGGAAACACCATATATTTT
CDR3 protein: CAWNIGQVSGNTIYF

J gene: TRBJ1-5
V gene: TRBV19
D gene: .
clone size: few
CDR3 DNA: TGTGCCAGTAGGAACCCTCTACAGGGTAGCAATCAGCCCCAGCATTTT
CDR3 protein: CASRNPLQGSNQPQHF

J gene: TRBJ2-2
V gene: TRBV7-8
D gene: .
clone size: .
CDR3 DNA: TGTGCCAGCAGCTTTGGGGGGTTTGGGGGCACCGGGGAGCTGTTTTTT
CDR3 protein: CASSFGGFGGTGELFF

J gene: TRBJ2-2
V gene: TRBV7-2
D gene: .
clone size: .
CDR3 DNA: TGTGCCAGCAGCCCGGTTGTCGCGGGCACCGGGGAGCTGTTTTTT
CDR3 protein: CASSPVVAGTGELFF

J gene: TRBJ2-5
V gene: TRBV5-6
D gene: .
clone size: .
CDR3 DNA: TGTGCCAGCAGCTCTCGGGTCCTAGAGACCCAGTACTTC
CDR3 protein: CASSSRVLETQYF

J gene: TRBJ1-1
V gene: TRBV6-5
D gene: .
clone size: .
CDR3 DNA: TGTGCCAGCAGGGCCACCCCTCCGCAGATTGAAGCTTTCTTT
CDR3 protein: CASRATPPQIEAFF

J gene: TRBJ1-5
V gene: TRBV19
D gene: TRBD1
clone size: .
CDR3 DNA: TGTGCCAGTAGTATGTGGCCAGACAGGGGTAGTGATCAGCCCCAGCATTTT
CDR3 protein: CASSMWPDRGSDQPQHF

J gene: TRBJ2-3
V gene: TRBV11-1
D gene: .
clone size: .
CDR3 DNA: TGTGCCAGCAGCCGGTCCACAGATACGCAGTATTTT
CDR3 protein: CASSRSTDTQYF

J gene: TRBJ2-7
V gene: TRBV15
D gene: TRBD1
clone size: .
CDR3 DNA: TGTGCCACCAGCCGGGACAGGGGCTACGAGCAGTACTTC
CDR3 protein: CATSRDRGYEQYF

J gene: TRBJ2-7
V gene: TRBV10-1
D gene: TRBD2
clone size: .
CDR3 DNA: TGCGCCAGCAGTGAAGGACTAGCGGGAGGCTACGAGCAGTACTTC
CDR3 protein: CASSEGLAGGYEQYF

J gene: TRBJ2-7
V gene: TRBV11-1
D gene: TRBD1
clone size: .
CDR3 DNA: TGTGCCAGCAGCTCAAACGTCGGACAGGGTTACGAGCAGTACTTC
CDR3 protein: CASSSNVGQGYEQYF

J gene: TRBJ2-1
V gene: TRBV9
D gene: .
clone size: .
CDR3 DNA: TGTGCCAGCAGCGCACCGTTAGATTTTCGTGAGCAGTTCTTC
CDR3 protein: CASSAPLDFREQFF

J gene: TRBJ2-4
V gene: TRBV29-1
D gene: .
clone size: .
CDR3 DNA: TGCAGCGTTGTTACCGATCGACAAGGTAGAGACATTCAGTACTTC
CDR3 protein: CSVVTDRQGRDIQYF

J gene: TRBJ2-5
V gene: TRBV5-6
D gene: TRBD2
clone size: few
CDR3 DNA: TGTGCCAGCAGCTTCCTGACTAGCGGGATGCGGGAGACCCAGTACTTC
CDR3 protein: CASSFLTSGMRETQYF

J gene: TRBJ2-3
V gene: TRBV27
D gene: .
clone size: .
CDR3 DNA: TGTGCCAGCAGTTTATTAGGGGGAACAGATACGCAGTATTTT
CDR3 protein: CASSLLGGTDTQYF

J gene: TRBJ1-1
V gene: TRBV4-1
D gene: TRBD1
clone size: .
CDR3 DNA: TGCGCCAGCAGCCAAGGCCTTCGGACAGGGAACACTGAAGCTTTCTTT
CDR3 protein: CASSQGLRTGNTEAFF

J gene: TRBJ2-1
V gene: TRBV5-4
D gene: .
clone size: .
CDR3 DNA: TGTGCCAGCAGCCCCGGACTGCTCAACAATGAGCAGTTCTTC
CDR3 protein: CASSPGLLNNEQFF

J gene: TRBJ2-7
V gene: TRBV6-2/TRBV6-3
D gene: .
clone size: hyperexpanded
CDR3 DNA: TGTGCCAGCAGTTACTCTCTCCGGGAGCCCACCTACGAGCAGTACTTC
CDR3 protein: CASSYSLREPTYEQYF

J gene: TRBJ1-1
V gene: TRBV5-6
D gene: TRBD1
clone size: .
CDR3 DNA: TGTGCCAGCAGCCGACGGACAGGGCTTGAAGCTTTCTTT
CDR3 protein: CASSRRTGLEAFF

J gene: TRBJ2-1
V gene: TRBV19
D gene: TRBD2
clone size: .
CDR3 DNA: TGTGCCAGTACCCCGGGACTAGTAGGAAATGAGCAGTTCTTC
CDR3 protein: CASTPGLVGNEQFF

J gene: TRBJ2-5
V gene: TRBV3-1/TRBV3-2
D gene: TRBD2
clone size: once
CDR3 DNA: TGTGCCAGCAGCCAAGGGTCTAGCGGGAGGACGGAGACCCAGTACTTC
CDR3 protein: CASSQGSSGRTETQYF

J gene: TRBJ1-5
V gene: TRBV19
D gene: TRBD1
clone size: .
CDR3 DNA: TGTGCCAGTAGTCCGACAGGGGGTGGGGATCAGCCCCAGCATTTT
CDR3 protein: CASSPTGGGDQPQHF

J gene: TRBJ1-2
V gene: TRBV2
D gene: .
clone size: .
CDR3 DNA: TGTGCCAGCAGTGAACGACAGTTCTATGGCTACACCTTC
CDR3 protein: CASSERQFYGYTF

J gene: TRBJ2-2
V gene: TRBV27
D gene: TRBD1
clone size: .
CDR3 DNA: TGTGCCAGCACCATAGGACAGGGGTCCACCGGGGAGCTGTTTTTT
CDR3 protein: CASTIGQGSTGELFF

J gene: TRBJ1-1
V gene: TRBV6-5
D gene: TRBD1
clone size: .
CDR3 DNA: TGTGCCAGCAACCTTTTCTCGACAGGGTCGTCTGAAGCTTTCTTT
CDR3 protein: CASNLFSTGSSEAFF

J gene: TRBJ1-2
V gene: TRBV18
D gene: .
clone size: few
CDR3 DNA: TGTGCCAGCTCACCTACAAGGACGGGAGAGGATGGCTACACCTTC
CDR3 protein: CASSPTRTGEDGYTF

J gene: TRBJ1-1
V gene: TRBV2
D gene: TRBD1
clone size: .
CDR3 DNA: TGTGCCAGCAGAGGACTCCGGGACAGGTTCTCCATGAACACTGAAGCTTTCTTT
CDR3 protein: CASRGLRDRFSMNTEAFF

J gene: TRBJ2-5
V gene: TRBV11-1
D gene: TRBD2
clone size: .
CDR3 DNA: TGTGCCAGCAGCTCCCCGGGACTAGTTTCGGAGACCCAGTACTTC
CDR3 protein: CASSSPGLVSETQYF

J gene: TRBJ2-2
V gene: TRBV4-1
D gene: .
clone size: .
CDR3 DNA: TGCGCCCGCCGGAGGGGGGGGGACACCGGGGAGCTGTTTTTT
CDR3 protein: CARRRGGDTGELFF

J gene: TRBJ2-5
V gene: TRBV7-2
D gene: .
clone size: .
CDR3 DNA: TGTGCCAGCAGCAGGAGGGAGACCCAGTACTTC
CDR3 protein: CASSRRETQYF

J gene: TRBJ1-2
V gene: TRBV6-5
D gene: TRBD1
clone size: few
CDR3 DNA: TGTGCCAGCAGTCAGCGACAGGGGGCGCGGGGTGGCTACACCTTC
CDR3 protein: CASSQRQGARGGYTF

J gene: TRBJ2-3
V gene: TRBV20-1
D gene: TRBD2
clone size: .
CDR3 DNA: TGCAGTGCTAGTCTAGCGGGAGATGGGACAGATACGCAGTATTTT
CDR3 protein: CSASLAGDGTDTQYF

J gene: TRBJ2-3
V gene: TRBV5-1
D gene: .
clone size: .
CDR3 DNA: TGCGCCAGCAGCTTTCAGGCAGGGAAGAGTACAGATACGCAGTATTTT
CDR3 protein: CASSFQAGKSTDTQYF

J gene: TRBJ1-2
V gene: TRBV5-4
D gene: .
clone size: .
CDR3 DNA: TGTGCCAGCAGCCCCACCTTCGGGGGGAACTATGGCTACACCTTC
CDR3 protein: CASSPTFGGNYGYTF

J gene: TRBJ1-1
V gene: TRBV18
D gene: .
clone size: .
CDR3 DNA: TGTGCCAGCTCACCACAGCAAGGAAGGGGTATGAACACTGAAGCTTTCTTT
CDR3 protein: CASSPQQGRGMNTEAFF

J gene: TRBJ2-3
V gene: TRBV21-1
D gene: .
clone size: .
CDR3 DNA: TGTGCCAGCAGCAGCCGGGACAGGGGAAGAGATACGCAGTATTTT
CDR3 protein: CASSSRDRGRDTQYF

J gene: TRBJ1-1
V gene: TRBV10-1
D gene: TRBD1
clone size: .
CDR3 DNA: TGCGCCAGCGGCGGGGACAGGGGGCGGGTCACTGAAGCTTTCTTT
CDR3 protein: CASGGDRGRVTEAFF

J gene: TRBJ2-1
V gene: TRBV7-2
D gene: .
clone size: .
CDR3 DNA: TGTGCCAGCAGCTTCGCTTCCGGTGTCAATGAGCAGTTCTTC
CDR3 protein: CASSFASGVNEQFF

J gene: TRBJ1-5
V gene: TRBV5-6
D gene: .
clone size: .
CDR3 DNA: TGTGCCAGCAGCTCTGTTTTTAGCAATCAGCCCCAGCATTTT
CDR3 protein: CASSSVFSNQPQHF

J gene: TRBJ2-2
V gene: TRBV4-1
D gene: .
clone size: few
CDR3 DNA: TGCGCCAGCAGGGATCAGGGACTCGTCACCGGGGAGCTGTTTTTT
CDR3 protein: CASRDQGLVTGELFF

J gene: TRBJ2-3
V gene: TRBV5-1
D gene: .
clone size: once
CDR3 DNA: TGCGCCAGCAGCCTAGAAACACGGTCGGATACGCAGTATTTT
CDR3 protein: CASSLETRSDTQYF

J gene: TRBJ2-5
V gene: TRBV30
D gene: .
clone size: once
CDR3 DNA: TGTGCCTGGAGTGTGGGGGGAGAGACCCAGTACTTC
CDR3 protein: CAWSVGGETQYF

J gene: TRBJ2-5
V gene: TRBV27
D gene: TRBD1
clone size: .
CDR3 DNA: TGTGCCAGTTGCAGGACAGGGGGCGGGGAGACCCAGTACTTC
CDR3 protein: CASCRTGGGETQYF

J gene: TRBJ2-2
V gene: TRBV7-2
D gene: .
clone size: .
CDR3 DNA: TGTGCCAGCCAAATTGTCATAAGTGCGACCGGGGAGCTGTTTTTT
CDR3 protein: CASQIVISATGELFF